This TCR beta chain originates from a study of blood T cell repertoires in COVID-19 (dated by TCRdb to 2020 to 2021). Describing the broader study: Collaborator samples came from the United States, Italy and Spain and covered acute and convalescent phases of COVID-19. The prospective study material was composed of cDNA or gDNA derived from T cells, B-cell-depleted T cells, or PBMCs. Subjects who had been exposed to COVID-19, were actively infected with it, or had recovered from it provided the deeply sampled blood TCRbeta repertoires that made up the dataset. The repertoires were made available in a free public database intended to serve as a resource for research on the immune response to SARS-CoV-2. The samples were drawn from the first 160 participants of the ongoing ImmuneRACE study and from 1,254 subjects provided by 6 global collaborators. Sample metadata almost always included a de-identified subject ID, COVID-19 status, age in years and sex. HLA class I and class II types, where available, came from metadata supplied by the sample provider rather than from assay-based typing. Overall study outcomes, separate from this receptor: Clinical and demographic metadata were provided uncurated, with the amount varying by source and participant.

The immunoSEQ Assay, a bias-controlled multiplex PCR, was used to amplify TCRbeta CDR3 regions from genomic DNA. As for how the authors treated the data: The number of nucleated cells in each sample was estimated from the amplification of reference gene primers within the assay. Sequence reads were collapsed and filtered to measure the absolute abundance of every unique TCRbeta CDR3 rearrangement. Productive Simpson clonality was computed per sample as the square root of Simpson's diversity index over productive rearrangements. TCRdb stores this immuneACCESS table with in-frame sequences only. Part of the clones is absent; in the studies checked, under half of the shortfall reflects unresolved V genes, and no reason is known for the rest. V and J calls and clone size follow that table, whereas D and trimming were derived from the DNA. The sample has about 130,000 clones on record, 70% to 85% of them singletons. The ten biggest clones cover about 10% of the sample.

In its sample, this clone was seen once. Its binding antigen is unknown. No much larger clone exists at a distance of one base, and base qualities are not known. CDR1 and CDR2 are read off the germline V gene (reference sequence) as MNHNY and SVGAGI. From the cysteine up to the phenylalanine, the CDR3 has a length of 17 residues. Just the 51-base CDR3 DNA is kept, in frame starting at base 1. After removal of 5 bases from V and 2 bases from J, the junction retains 9 bases not matched to a gene. Another Seattle source contributed samples from volunteer blood donors who had recovered from COVID-19. Whole blood was collected in K2EDTA tubes by collaborating institutions according to the institutions' own protocols. For TCRbeta analysis, collaborators shipped samples as frozen whole blood, isolated PBMCs, or DNA extracted from either of those sample types.

The rearranged chain carries TRBV6-6 and TRBJ2-3; 11 bases in the junction line up with TRBD1. Sequenced sample: peripheral blood. The TCR was taken from a man between 60 and 75 years old who had recovered from COVID-19. The CDR3 is CASSPRRTGGDTDTQYF. The DNA sequence is given as TGTGCCAGCAGTCCTCGCCGGACAGGGGGCGACACAGATACGCAGTATTTT.